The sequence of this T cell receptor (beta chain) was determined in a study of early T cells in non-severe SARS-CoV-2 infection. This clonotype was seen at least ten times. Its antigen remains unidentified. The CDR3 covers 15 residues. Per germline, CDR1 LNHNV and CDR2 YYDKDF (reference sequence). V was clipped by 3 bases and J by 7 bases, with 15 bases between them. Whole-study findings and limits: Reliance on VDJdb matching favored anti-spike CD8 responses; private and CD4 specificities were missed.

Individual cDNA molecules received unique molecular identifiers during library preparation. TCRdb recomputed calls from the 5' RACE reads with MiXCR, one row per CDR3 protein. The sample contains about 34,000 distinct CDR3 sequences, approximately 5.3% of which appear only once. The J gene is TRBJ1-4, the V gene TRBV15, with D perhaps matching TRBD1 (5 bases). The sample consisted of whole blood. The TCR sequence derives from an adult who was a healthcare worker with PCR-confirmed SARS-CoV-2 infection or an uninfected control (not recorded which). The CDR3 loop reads CATSSHVAGSEKLFF. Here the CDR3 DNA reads TGTGCCACCAGCAGCCACGTTGCAGGGAGTGAAAAACTGTTTTTT.